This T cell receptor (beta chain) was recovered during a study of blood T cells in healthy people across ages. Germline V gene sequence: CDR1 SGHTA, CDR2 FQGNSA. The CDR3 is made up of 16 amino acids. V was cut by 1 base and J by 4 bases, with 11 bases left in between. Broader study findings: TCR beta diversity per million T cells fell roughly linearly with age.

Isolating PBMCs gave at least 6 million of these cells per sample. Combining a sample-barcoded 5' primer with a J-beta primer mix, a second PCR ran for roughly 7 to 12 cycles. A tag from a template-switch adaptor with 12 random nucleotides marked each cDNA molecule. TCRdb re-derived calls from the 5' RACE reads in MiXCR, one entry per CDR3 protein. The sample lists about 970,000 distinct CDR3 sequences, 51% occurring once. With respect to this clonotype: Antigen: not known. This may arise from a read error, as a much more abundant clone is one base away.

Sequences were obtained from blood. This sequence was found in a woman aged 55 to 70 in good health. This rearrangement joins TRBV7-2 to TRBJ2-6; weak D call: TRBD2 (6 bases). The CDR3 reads CASSLEWEAGANVLTF. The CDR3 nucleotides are TGTGCCAGCAGCTTAGAGTGGGAGGCCGGGGCCAACGTCCTGACTTTC.